These T cell receptor beta chains were read from a single sample in a study of blood T cell repertoires in COVID-19. Here immunoSEQ multiplex PCR was the method, and the copy in TCRdb shows in-frame clones only, minus some. This repertoire shows some 400,000 clones, approximately 89% found once; its top ten account for about 0.86%. The material sequenced was PBMCs or T cells enriched from blood (not recorded which). The source of these receptors is a woman aged 40-49 years who had been exposed to COVID-19. Each CDR3 is given with its conserved first and last residue. A D gene is named only where the DNA matches it firmly. The size field is filled for only some rows; it gives once, few, many or a size class.

>-|TRBJ2-5|TRBV24-1|-
TGTGCCACCAGTGACCCGGCCCGTGGAGGCGAGACCCAGTACTTC
CATSDPARGGETQYF
>-|TRBJ1-1|TRBV30|few
TGTGCCTGGAGTGTACTGGGGGGTAAAGATGGAGCTTTCTTT
CAWSVLGGKDGAFF
>-|TRBJ1-1|TRBV29-1|-
TGCAGCGTTGAACAGACACCGGAGGCCACTGAAGCTTTCTTT
CSVEQTPEATEAFF
>-|TRBJ1-4|TRBV2|-
TGTGCCAGCAGTGAAGGCGATTCAGGTAGAAAACTGTTTTTT
CASSEGDSGRKLFF
>-|TRBJ1-1|TRBV11-2|once
TGTGCCAGCAGCTTAGCCGGCGGAGGTGTGAACACTGAAGCTTTCTTT
CASSLAGGGVNTEAFF
>TRBD2|TRBJ2-2|TRBV19|-
TGTGCCAGCGTTGGGGGGACTAGGCTCGCCGGGGAGCTGTTTTTT
CASVGGTRLAGELFF
>TRBD1|TRBJ1-2|TRBV5-6|-
TGTGCCAGCAGCTTGGTGACAGGGGGCTATGGCTACACCTTC
CASSLVTGGYGYTF
>-|TRBJ2-1|TRBV7-2|-
TGTGCCAGCAGCTTAGCGGGGAGGTGGGATGAGCAGTTCTTC
CASSLAGRWDEQFF
>-|TRBJ1-1|TRBV11-3|-
TGTGCCAGCAGCGCGGCAGGGCGTTCGCGGGGCACTGAAGCTTTCTTT
CASSAAGRSRGTEAFF
>-|TRBJ2-6|TRBV7-2|-
TGTGCCAGCAGCCCTCGGGGCTCTGGGGCCAACGTCCTGACTTTC
CASSPRGSGANVLTF
>-|TRBJ2-5|TRBV7-6|-
TGTGCCAGCAGCCGGGGACTTCCAGGGGGTCAAGAGACCCAGTACTTC
CASSRGLPGGQETQYF
>TRBD1|TRBJ1-1|TRBV9|-
TGTGCCAGCAGCGCTGCGTCGACAGGGTCCATGAACACTGAAGCTTTCTTT
CASSAASTGSMNTEAFF
>TRBD1|TRBJ1-6|TRBV3-1/TRBV3-2|-
TGTGCCAGCAGCCAAGGGACAGGGTTCGGTTCACCCCTCCACTTT
CASSQGTGFGSPLHF
>-|TRBJ2-3|TRBV24-1|-
TGTGCCACCAGTGATTCCTCTGGGGGGATATACACAGATACGCAGTATTTT
CATSDSSGGIYTDTQYF
>TRBD1|TRBJ2-7|TRBV12-5|-
TGTGCTAGTGGTCGACAGGGGGCCTACGAGCAGTACTTC
CASGRQGAYEQYF
>-|TRBJ2-3|TRBV7-8|-
TGTGCCAGCAGCTTAGTTCTTGGAGGGAGCATAGATACGCAGTATTTT
CASSLVLGGSIDTQYF
>-|TRBJ2-3|TRBV7-3|-
TGTGCCAGCAGCTCCTCTGGGGCCACGGCAGGGCAGGATACGCAGTATTTT
CASSSSGATAGQDTQYF
>-|TRBJ1-3|TRBV28|-
TGTGCCAGCAGTCCCCCGGACAGTTCATTCTCTGGAAACACCATATATTTT
CASSPPDSSFSGNTIYF
>TRBD1|TRBJ1-4|TRBV7-6|-
TGTGCCAGCAGCTTAGGGGGGACAGGGAATGAAAAACTGTTTTTT
CASSLGGTGNEKLFF
>-|TRBJ1-1|TRBV7-2|-
TGTGCCAGCAGCACCAGGGTGAACACTGAAGCTTTCTTT
CASSTRVNTEAFF
>-|TRBJ1-1|TRBV7-9|few
TGTGCCAGCAGCCGGAACACTGAAGCTTTCTTT
CASSRNTEAFF
>-|TRBJ2-1|TRBV24-1|-
TGTGCCACCAGTGGGAGAGGTGAGCAGTTCTTC
CATSGRGEQFF
>TRBD1|TRBJ2-5|TRBV24-1|-
TGTGCCACCAGTGAATCCGGACAGGCCGTAAACCAAGAGACCCAGTACTTC
CATSESGQAVNQETQYF
>-|TRBJ1-2|TRBV9|few
TGTGCCAGCAGCGCCCAGGGCGCCTTTAACTATGGCTACACCTTC
CASSAQGAFNYGYTF
>-|TRBJ1-1|TRBV7-9|-
TGTGCCAGCAGACCCTCAGGCGGGAATGAAGCTTTCTTT
CASRPSGGNEAFF
>TRBD1|TRBJ1-2|TRBV9|once
TGTGCCAGCAGCGTAGAGGGGGCGCGTGGAGGCTACACCTTC
CASSVEGARGGYTF
>-|TRBJ1-1|TRBV10-1|few
TGCGCCAGCAGTGGACTTCAGGGGAACACTGAAGCTTTCTTT
CASSGLQGNTEAFF
>TRBD1|TRBJ1-1|TRBV3-1/TRBV3-2|-
TGTGCCAGCAGCCGACGAACAGGGGGTACTGAAGCTTTCTTT
CASSRRTGGTEAFF
>TRBD2|TRBJ2-1|TRBV3-1/TRBV3-2|-
TGTGCCAGCAGCTTGGGACTAGAGCAGTTCTTC
CASSLGLEQFF
>-|TRBJ2-3|TRBV24-1|-
TGTGCCACCAGTGAGGCAGGGACAGATACGCAGTATTTT
CATSEAGTDTQYF
>-|TRBJ2-3|TRBV7-5|-
TGTGTCAGAAGCTTAGCATGTCCCAGGGGCCTCACGAGCACAGATACGCAGTATTTT
CVRSLACPRGLTSTDTQYF
>-|TRBJ1-1|TRBV6-5|-
TGTGCCAGCAGTCCCTCCCCAGGGACTAAGGAAGCTTTCTTT
CASSPSPGTKEAFF
>TRBD2|TRBJ2-1|TRBV4-1|-
TGCGCCAGCAGCCTTCGAAGTACGGGGGGACTCGATGAGCAGTTCTTC
CASSLRSTGGLDEQFF
>-|TRBJ1-1|TRBV11-3|once
TGTGCCAGCAGCTACGGGGGGGCCACTGAAGCTTTCTTT
CASSYGGATEAFF
>TRBD1|TRBJ2-3|TRBV5-5|once
TGTGCCAGCAGCCCCGGGACAGGGGTTTGGACAGATACGCAGTATTTT
CASSPGTGVWTDTQYF
>-|TRBJ2-7|TRBV7-9|-
TGTGCCAGCAGCCTAGCATTGGGGGACTCGAATTACGAGCAGTACTTC
CASSLALGDSNYEQYF
>-|TRBJ1-2|TRBV18|-
TGTGCCAGCTCACCTTGGGACACCGAAACCTATGGCTACACCTTC
CASSPWDTETYGYTF
>-|TRBJ2-7|TRBV18|-
TGTGCCAGCTCACCACCGGTAGGGAGGGGGGACGAGCAGTACTTC
CASSPPVGRGDEQYF
>-|TRBJ1-1|TRBV7-2|-
TGTGCCAGCAGCTTAGTACCCCAGGGCTTGAACACTGAAGCTTTCTTT
CASSLVPQGLNTEAFF
>-|TRBJ2-7|TRBV5-1|-
TGCGCCAGCAGCTTGGGGCAGGGGCGGGCTCACGAGCAGTACTTC
CASSLGQGRAHEQYF
>-|TRBJ1-6|TRBV7-2|-
TGTGCCAGCAGCTTAGGTCCGTTCAATTCACCCCTCCACTTT
CASSLGPFNSPLHF
>-|TRBJ1-1|TRBV7-2|-
TGTGCCAGCAGCTTAGCAACAGGAACTGAAGCTTTCTTT
CASSLATGTEAFF
>-|TRBJ1-4|TRBV3-1/TRBV3-2|once
TGTGCCAGCAGCCATGGCCAGGGGTACAACAGCGTCGAAAAACTGTTTTTT
CASSHGQGYNSVEKLFF
>-|TRBJ2-7|TRBV12-3/TRBV12-4|once
TGTGCCAGCAGTTTAACTCACAGGGCCGAGCAGTACTTC
CASSLTHRAEQYF
>-|TRBJ2-7|TRBV5-1|-
TGCGCCAGCAGCTTGCGCATCTATCCGAACGAGCAGTACTTC
CASSLRIYPNEQYF
>-|TRBJ1-2|TRBV10-3|-
TGTGCCATCAGTGAAGGGGTATGGGATGGCTACACCTTC
CAISEGVWDGYTF
>-|TRBJ1-1|TRBV6-5|-
TGTGCCAGCAGACTCTTAACGGGGGCTGAAGCTTTCTTT
CASRLLTGAEAFF
>TRBD2|TRBJ2-5|TRBV5-1|-
TGCGCCAGCAGCTTGGAGGGGAGGGTAGAGACCCAGTACTTC
CASSLEGRVETQYF
>-|TRBJ1-2|TRBV3-1/TRBV3-2|-
TGTGCCAGCAGCCAAGAAGACAGGCAAGGCTACACCTTC
CASSQEDRQGYTF
>-|TRBJ2-1|TRBV29-1|-
TGCAGCGTTGAAATCGCACAATGGTCCTACAATGAGCAGTTCTTC
CSVEIAQWSYNEQFF
>TRBD1|TRBJ2-7|TRBV3-1/TRBV3-2|-
TGTGCCAGCAGCCAAGATAGGGGACAGCAATACGAGCAGTACTTC
CASSQDRGQQYEQYF
>-|TRBJ2-2|TRBV5-5|-
TGTGCCAGCAGCTTTCGACAGTCGGTGGACACCGGGGAGCTGTTTTTT
CASSFRQSVDTGELFF
>TRBD1|TRBJ1-1|TRBV11-3|-
TGTGCCAGCAGTCCCGGGACAGGGTTCACTGAAGCTTTCTTT
CASSPGTGFTEAFF
>-|TRBJ1-2|TRBV6-6|-
TGTGCCAGCAGTTACAGCTCCGAAAGGGGCTATGGCTACACCTTC
CASSYSSERGYGYTF
>TRBD2|TRBJ2-7|TRBV29-1|-
TGCAGCGTAGCTTTGGGGGGGGGCTCCTACGAGCAGTACTTC
CSVALGGGSYEQYF
>-|TRBJ1-2|TRBV19|few
TGTGCCAGTAGTGGCCCGAACTATGGCTACACCTTC
CASSGPNYGYTF